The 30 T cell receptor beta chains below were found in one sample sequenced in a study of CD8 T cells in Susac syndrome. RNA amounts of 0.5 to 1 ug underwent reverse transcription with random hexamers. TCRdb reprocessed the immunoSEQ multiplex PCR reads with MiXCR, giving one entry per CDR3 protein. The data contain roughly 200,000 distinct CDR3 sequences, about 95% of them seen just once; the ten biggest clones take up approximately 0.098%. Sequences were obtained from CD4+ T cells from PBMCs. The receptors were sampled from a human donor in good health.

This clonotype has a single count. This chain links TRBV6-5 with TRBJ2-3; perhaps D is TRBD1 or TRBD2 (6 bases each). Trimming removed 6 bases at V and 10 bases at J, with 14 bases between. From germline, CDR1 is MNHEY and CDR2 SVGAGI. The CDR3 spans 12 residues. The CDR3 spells CASSVQGRSQYF. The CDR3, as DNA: TGTGCCAGCAGCGTGCAGGGGAGGTCGCAGTATTTT.

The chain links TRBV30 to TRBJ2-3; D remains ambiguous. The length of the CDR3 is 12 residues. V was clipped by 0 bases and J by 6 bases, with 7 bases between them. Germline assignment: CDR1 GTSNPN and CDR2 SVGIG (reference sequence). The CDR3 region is CAWSVTSDTQYF. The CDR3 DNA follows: TGTGCCTGGAGTGTAACCTCCGATACGCAGTATTTT.

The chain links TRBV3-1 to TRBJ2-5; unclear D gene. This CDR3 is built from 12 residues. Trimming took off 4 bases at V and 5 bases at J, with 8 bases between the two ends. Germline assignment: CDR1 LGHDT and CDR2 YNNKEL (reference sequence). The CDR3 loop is CASSRPWETQYF. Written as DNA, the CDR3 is TGTGCCAGCAGCCGGCCGTGGGAGACCCAGTACTTC.

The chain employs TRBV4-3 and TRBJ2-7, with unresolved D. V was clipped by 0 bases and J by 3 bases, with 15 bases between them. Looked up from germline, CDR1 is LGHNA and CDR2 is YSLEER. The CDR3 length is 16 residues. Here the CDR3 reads CASSQDLQSDIYEQYF. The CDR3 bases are TGCGCCAGCAGCCAAGATTTACAGAGTGATATCTACGAGCAGTACTTC.

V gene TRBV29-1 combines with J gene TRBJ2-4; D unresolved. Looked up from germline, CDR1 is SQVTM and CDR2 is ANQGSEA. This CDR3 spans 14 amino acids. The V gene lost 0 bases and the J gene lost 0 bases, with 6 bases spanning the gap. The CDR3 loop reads CSVEETGAKNIQYF. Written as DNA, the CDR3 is TGCAGCGTTGAAGAGACTGGAGCCAAAAACATTCAGTACTTC.

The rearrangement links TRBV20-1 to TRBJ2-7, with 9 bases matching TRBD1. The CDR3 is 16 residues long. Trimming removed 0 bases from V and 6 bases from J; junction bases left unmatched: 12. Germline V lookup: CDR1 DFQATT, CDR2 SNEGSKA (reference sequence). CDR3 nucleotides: TGCAGTGCTAGAGATGTCTTAGGGACAGGGTTGAGCGAGCAGTACTTC. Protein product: CSARDVLGTGLSEQYF.

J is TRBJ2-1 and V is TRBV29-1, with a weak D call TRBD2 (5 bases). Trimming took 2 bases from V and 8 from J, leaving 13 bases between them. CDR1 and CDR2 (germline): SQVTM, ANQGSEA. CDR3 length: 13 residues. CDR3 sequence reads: CSVEPSFGDEQFF. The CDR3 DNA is TGCAGCGTTGAACCTAGCTTCGGGGATGAGCAGTTCTTC.

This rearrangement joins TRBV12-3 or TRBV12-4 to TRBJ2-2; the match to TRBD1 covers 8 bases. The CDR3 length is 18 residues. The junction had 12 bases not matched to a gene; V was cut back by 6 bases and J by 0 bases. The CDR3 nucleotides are TGTGCCAGCAGCTTCTCCGAATTACAGGGGGCGAACACCGGGGAGCTGTTTTTT. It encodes CASSFSELQGANTGELFF.

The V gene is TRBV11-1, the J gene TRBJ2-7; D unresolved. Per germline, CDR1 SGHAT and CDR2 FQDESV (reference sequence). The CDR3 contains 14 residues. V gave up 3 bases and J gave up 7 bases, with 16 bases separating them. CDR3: CASSLGQGSGEQYF. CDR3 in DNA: TGTGCCAGCAGCTTGGGCCAAGGATCCGGAGAGCAGTACTTC.

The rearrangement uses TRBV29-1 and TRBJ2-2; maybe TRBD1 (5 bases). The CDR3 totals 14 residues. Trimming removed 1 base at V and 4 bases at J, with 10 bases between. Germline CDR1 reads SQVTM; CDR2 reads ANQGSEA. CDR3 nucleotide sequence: TGCAGCGTTGAAGCGTGGGGCGGCACCGGGGAGCTGTTTTTT. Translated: CSVEAWGGTGELFF.

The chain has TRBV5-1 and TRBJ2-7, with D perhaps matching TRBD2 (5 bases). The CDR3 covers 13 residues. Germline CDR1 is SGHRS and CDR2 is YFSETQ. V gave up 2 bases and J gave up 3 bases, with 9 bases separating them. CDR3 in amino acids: CASSFGLNYEQYF. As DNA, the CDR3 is TGCGCCAGCAGCTTCGGACTGAACTACGAGCAGTACTTC.

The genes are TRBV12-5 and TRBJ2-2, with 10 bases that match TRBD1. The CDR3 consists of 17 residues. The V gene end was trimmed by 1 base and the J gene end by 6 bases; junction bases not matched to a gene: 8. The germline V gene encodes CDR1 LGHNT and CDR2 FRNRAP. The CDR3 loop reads CASGLATGGLQAGELFF. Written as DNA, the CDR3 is TGTGCTAGTGGTTTGGCGACAGGGGGCCTACAAGCCGGGGAGCTGTTTTTT.

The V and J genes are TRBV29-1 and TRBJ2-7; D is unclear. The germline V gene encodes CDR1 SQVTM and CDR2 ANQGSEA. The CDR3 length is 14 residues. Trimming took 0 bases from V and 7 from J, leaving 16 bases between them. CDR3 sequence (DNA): TGCAGCGTTGAAGATCCCAGGCACTCAGAAGAGCAGTACTTC. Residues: CSVEDPRHSEEQYF.

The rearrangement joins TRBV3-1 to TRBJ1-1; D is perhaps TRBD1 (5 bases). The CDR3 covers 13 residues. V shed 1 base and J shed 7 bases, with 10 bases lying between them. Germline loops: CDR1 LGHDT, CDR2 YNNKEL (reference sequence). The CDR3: CASSQGKGVEAFF. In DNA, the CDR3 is TGTGCCAGCAGCCAAGGCAAAGGGGTTGAAGCTTTCTTT.

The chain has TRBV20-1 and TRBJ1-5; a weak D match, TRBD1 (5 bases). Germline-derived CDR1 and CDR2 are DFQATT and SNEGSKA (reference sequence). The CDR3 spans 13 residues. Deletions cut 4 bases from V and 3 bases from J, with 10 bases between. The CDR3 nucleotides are TGCAGTGCTATAAGACAGCCCAATCAGCCCCAGCATTTT. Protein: CSAIRQPNQPQHF.

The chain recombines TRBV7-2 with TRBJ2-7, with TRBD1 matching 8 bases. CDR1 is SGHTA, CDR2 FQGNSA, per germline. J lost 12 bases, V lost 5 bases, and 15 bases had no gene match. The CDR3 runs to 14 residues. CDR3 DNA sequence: TGTGCCAGCAGCGCGAGACAGGGGCACTTGGATCGGTACTTC. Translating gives CASSARQGHLDRYF.

CDR3 region: CSATQDVPGLAGWQETQYF. The CDR3 DNA is TGCAGTGCTACCCAAGACGTTCCGGGACTAGCGGGATGGCAAGAGACCCAGTACTTC. V gene TRBV20-1 combines with J gene TRBJ2-5; 13 nucleotides line up with TRBD2. The V gene end was trimmed by 4 bases and the J gene end by 2 bases; junction bases not matched to a gene: 16. Germline-derived CDR1 and CDR2 are DFQATT and SNEGSKA (reference sequence). CDR3 length equals 19 residues.

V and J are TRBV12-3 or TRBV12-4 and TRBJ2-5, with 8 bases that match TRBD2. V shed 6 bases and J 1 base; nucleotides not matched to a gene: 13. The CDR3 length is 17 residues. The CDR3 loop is CASSPRGTSWLQETQYF. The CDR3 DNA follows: TGTGCCAGCAGCCCTAGGGGGACTAGTTGGCTCCAAGAGACCCAGTACTTC.

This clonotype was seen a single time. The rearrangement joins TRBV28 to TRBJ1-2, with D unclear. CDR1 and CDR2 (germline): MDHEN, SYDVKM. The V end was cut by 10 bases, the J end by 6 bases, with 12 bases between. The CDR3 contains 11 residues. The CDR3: CAIQTENGYTF. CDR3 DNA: TGTGCCATCCAGACGGAGAATGGCTACACCTTC.

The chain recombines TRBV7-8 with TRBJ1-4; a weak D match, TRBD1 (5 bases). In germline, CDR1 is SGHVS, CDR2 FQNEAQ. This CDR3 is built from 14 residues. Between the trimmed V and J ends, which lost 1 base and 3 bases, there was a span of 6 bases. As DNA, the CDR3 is TGTGCCAGCAGCTTAGGACAGCCTAATGAAAAACTGTTTTTT. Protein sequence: CASSLGQPNEKLFF.

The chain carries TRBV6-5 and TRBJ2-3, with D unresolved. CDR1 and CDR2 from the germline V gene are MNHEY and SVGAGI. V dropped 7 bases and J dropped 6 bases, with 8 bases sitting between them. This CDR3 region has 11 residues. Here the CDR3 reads CASTRRDTQYF. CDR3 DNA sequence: TGTGCCAGCACCCGACGGGATACGCAGTATTTT.

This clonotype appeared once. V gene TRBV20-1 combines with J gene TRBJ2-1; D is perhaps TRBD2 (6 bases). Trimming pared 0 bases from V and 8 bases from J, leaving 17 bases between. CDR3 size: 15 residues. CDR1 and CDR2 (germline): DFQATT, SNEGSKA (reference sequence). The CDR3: CSARDRGLRFDEQFF. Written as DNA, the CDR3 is TGCAGTGCTAGAGATAGGGGACTCCGTTTCGATGAGCAGTTCTTC.

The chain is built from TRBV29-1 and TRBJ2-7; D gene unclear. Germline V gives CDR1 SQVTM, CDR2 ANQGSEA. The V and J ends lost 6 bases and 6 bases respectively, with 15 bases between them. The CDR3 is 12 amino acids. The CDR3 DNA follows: TGCAGCGTCTACCCGGACGGAGCCGAGCAGTACTTC. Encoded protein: CSVYPDGAEQYF.

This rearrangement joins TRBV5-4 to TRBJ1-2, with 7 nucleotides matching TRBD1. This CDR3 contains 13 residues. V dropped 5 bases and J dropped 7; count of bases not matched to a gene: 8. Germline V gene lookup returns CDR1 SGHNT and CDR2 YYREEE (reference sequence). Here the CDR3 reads CASSKDRERGYTF. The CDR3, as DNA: TGTGCCAGCAGTAAAGACAGGGAACGTGGCTACACCTTC.

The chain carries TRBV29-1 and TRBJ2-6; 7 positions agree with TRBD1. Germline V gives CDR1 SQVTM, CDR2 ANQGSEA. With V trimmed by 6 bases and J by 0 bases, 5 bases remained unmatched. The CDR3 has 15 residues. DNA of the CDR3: TGCAGCGTGGGGGACAGCGTCTCTGGGGCCAACGTCCTGACTTTC. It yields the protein CSVGDSVSGANVLTF.

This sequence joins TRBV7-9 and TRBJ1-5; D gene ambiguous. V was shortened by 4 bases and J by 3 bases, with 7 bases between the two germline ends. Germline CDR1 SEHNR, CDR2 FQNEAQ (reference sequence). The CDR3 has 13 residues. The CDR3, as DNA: TGTGCCAGCAGCTCGAGGAACAATCAGCCCCAGCATTTT. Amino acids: CASSSRNNQPQHF.

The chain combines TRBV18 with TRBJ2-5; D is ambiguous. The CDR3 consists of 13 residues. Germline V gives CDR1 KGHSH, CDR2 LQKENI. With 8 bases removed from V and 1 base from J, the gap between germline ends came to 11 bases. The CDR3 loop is CASNGRVQETQYF. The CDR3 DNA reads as TGTGCCAGCAACGGACGGGTCCAAGAGACCCAGTACTTC.

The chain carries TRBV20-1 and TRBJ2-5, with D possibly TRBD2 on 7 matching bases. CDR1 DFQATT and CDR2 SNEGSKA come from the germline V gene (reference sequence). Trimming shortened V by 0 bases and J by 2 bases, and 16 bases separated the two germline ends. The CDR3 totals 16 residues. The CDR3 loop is CSARDPSGDKQETQYF. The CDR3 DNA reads TGCAGTGCTAGAGATCCCAGCGGGGACAAACAAGAGACCCAGTACTTC.

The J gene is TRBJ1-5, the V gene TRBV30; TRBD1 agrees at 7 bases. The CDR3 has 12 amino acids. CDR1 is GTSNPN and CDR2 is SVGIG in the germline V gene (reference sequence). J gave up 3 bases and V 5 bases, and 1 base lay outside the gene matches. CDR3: CAWGTDNQPQHF. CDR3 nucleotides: TGTGCCTGGGGGACAGACAATCAGCCCCAGCATTTT.

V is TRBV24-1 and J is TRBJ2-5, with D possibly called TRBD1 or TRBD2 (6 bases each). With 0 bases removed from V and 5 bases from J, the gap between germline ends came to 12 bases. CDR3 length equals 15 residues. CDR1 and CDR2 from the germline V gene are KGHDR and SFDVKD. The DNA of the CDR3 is TGTGCCACCAGTGATTTGGGGGGGCAGGGGGAGACCCAGTACTTC. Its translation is CATSDLGGQGETQYF.